A selection of T cell receptor beta chains follows, all from one sample in a study of blood T cell repertoires in COVID-19. Some clones are missing from TCRdb's copy, which holds only in-frame ones; the method was immunoSEQ multiplex PCR. The table records hundreds of thousands of clones, around 87% of them present only once. Sequenced sample: PBMCs or T cells enriched from blood (not recorded which). These receptors came from a woman between 18 and 29 years old who had recovered from COVID-19. Each CDR3 is given with its conserved first and last residue. Fields, in order: D gene, V gene, clone size, J gene, CDR3 protein, CDR3 DNA. The D gene is left open where the match is weak. A clone size is listed for some rows: how often the clone was seen (once, few, many), or a class if it is expanded.

D gene: -; V gene: TRBV3-1/TRBV3-2; clone size: -; J gene: TRBJ1-6; CDR3 protein: CASSQDQVNSPLHF; CDR3 DNA: TGTGCCAGCAGCCAAGATCAGGTCAATTCACCCCTCCACTTT
D gene: TRBD2; V gene: TRBV11-3; clone size: -; J gene: TRBJ2-1; CDR3 protein: CASSLDSLAGYNEQFF; CDR3 DNA: TGTGCCAGCAGCTTAGATTCCCTAGCGGGGTACAATGAGCAGTTCTTC
D gene: -; V gene: TRBV6-6; clone size: -; J gene: TRBJ2-3; CDR3 protein: CASSYLTPGTDTQYF; CDR3 DNA: TGTGCCAGCAGTTACCTGACACCGGGCACAGATACGCAGTATTTT
D gene: TRBD1; V gene: TRBV6-5; clone size: -; J gene: TRBJ1-6; CDR3 protein: CASSYSGQGVVSPLHF; CDR3 DNA: TGTGCCAGCAGTTACTCGGGGCAGGGGGTGGTGTCACCCCTCCACTTT
D gene: -; V gene: TRBV4-1; clone size: -; J gene: TRBJ2-5; CDR3 protein: CASSQVEGQETQYF; CDR3 DNA: TGCGCCAGCAGCCAAGTGGAGGGCCAAGAGACCCAGTACTTC
D gene: -; V gene: TRBV6-1; clone size: -; J gene: TRBJ1-1; CDR3 protein: CASSEEAVRLNTEAFF; CDR3 DNA: TGTGCCAGCAGTGAAGAGGCGGTCAGACTGAACACTGAAGCTTTCTTT
D gene: -; V gene: TRBV7-2; clone size: once; J gene: TRBJ1-2; CDR3 protein: CASSLSGGYGYTF; CDR3 DNA: TGTGCCAGCAGCTTAAGCGGGGGATATGGCTACACCTTC
D gene: -; V gene: TRBV10-3; clone size: -; J gene: TRBJ1-2; CDR3 protein: CAISDQGGDYGYTF; CDR3 DNA: TGTGCCATCAGTGACCAAGGGGGAGATTATGGCTACACCTTC
D gene: -; V gene: TRBV2; clone size: -; J gene: TRBJ2-7; CDR3 protein: CASSEEPGYEQYF; CDR3 DNA: TGTGCCAGCAGTGAAGAACCGGGCTACGAGCAGTACTTC
D gene: -; V gene: TRBV20-1; clone size: -; J gene: TRBJ1-4; CDR3 protein: CSASDRSATNEKLFF; CDR3 DNA: TGCAGTGCTAGTGACAGATCAGCAACTAATGAAAAACTGTTTTTT